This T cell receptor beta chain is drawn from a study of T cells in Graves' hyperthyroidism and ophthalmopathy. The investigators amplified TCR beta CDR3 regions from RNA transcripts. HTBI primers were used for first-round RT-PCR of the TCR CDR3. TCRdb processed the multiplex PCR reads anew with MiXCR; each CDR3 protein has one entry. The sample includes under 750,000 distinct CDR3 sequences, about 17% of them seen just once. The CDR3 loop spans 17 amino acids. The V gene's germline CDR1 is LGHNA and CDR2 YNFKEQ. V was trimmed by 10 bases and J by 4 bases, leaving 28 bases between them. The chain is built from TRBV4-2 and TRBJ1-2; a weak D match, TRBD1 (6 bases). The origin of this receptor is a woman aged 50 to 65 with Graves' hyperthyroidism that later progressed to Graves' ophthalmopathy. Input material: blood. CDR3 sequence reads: CATGEKAGTTRIYGYTF. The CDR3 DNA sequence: TGTGCCACCGGGGAAAAGGCCGGGACAACCAGGATCTATGGCTACACCTTC.